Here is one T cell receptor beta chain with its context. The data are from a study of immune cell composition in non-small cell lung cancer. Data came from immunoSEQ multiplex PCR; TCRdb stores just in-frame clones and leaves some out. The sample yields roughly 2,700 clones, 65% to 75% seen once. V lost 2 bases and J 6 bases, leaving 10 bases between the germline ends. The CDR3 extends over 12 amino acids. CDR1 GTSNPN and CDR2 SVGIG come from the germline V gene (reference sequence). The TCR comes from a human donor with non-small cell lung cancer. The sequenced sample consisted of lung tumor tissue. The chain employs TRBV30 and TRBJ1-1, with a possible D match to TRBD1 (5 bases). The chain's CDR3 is CAWSRGTAEAFF. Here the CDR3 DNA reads TGTGCCTGGAGTCGGGGGACGGCTGAAGCTTTCTTT.